Described below is a single T cell receptor (beta chain) sequence and its context. What it recognizes is unknown. The method was immunoSEQ multiplex PCR; TCRdb's version includes in-frame clones alone and lacks a portion of them. The sample yields around 190,000 clones, 85% to 95% seen once. This specimen belongs to a study of T cell responses to AZD1222 COVID-19 vaccine. Study-wide points: Donors skewed white British and female; clonal diversity was possibly underestimated. Samples come after the peak T cell response, not at day 14. The breadth and depth of Spike-specific TCRs increased once two AZD1222 doses had been given.

The CDR3 spans 17 residues. Germline V CDR1 and CDR2: SNHLY, FYNNEI. Trimming removed 4 bases from V and 5 bases from J, with 24 bases in between. The specimen was peripheral blood, collected on day 0 of AZD1222 vaccination. V and J are TRBV2 and TRBJ2-7, with D possibly being TRBD1 or TRBD2 (5 bases each). The receptor comes from an adult in good health. CDR3 sequence (DNA): TGTGCCAGCAGTGGCATGGGGACCCCGACCCTCTTGGACGAGCAGTACTTC. This codes for CASSGMGTPTLLDEQYF.